A single sample gave rise to the 24 T cell receptor beta chains below, sequenced in a study of blood T cell repertoires in COVID-19. Sequenced by immunoSEQ multiplex PCR; TCRdb stores in-frame clones only, minus some. The profile covers 55,000 to 80,000 clones, with around four fifths appearing a single time and around 5% taken by the ten largest. The specimen sequenced was peripheral blood. The receptor set was obtained from a man between 45 and 60 years old with active COVID-19.

The chain combines TRBV3-1 (or the pseudogene TRBV3-2) with TRBJ1-4; D is possibly TRBD1 (5 bases). The CDR3 runs to 15 residues. V was trimmed by 0 bases and J by 2 bases, leaving 7 bases between them. CDR1 LGHDT and CDR2 YNNKEL come from the germline V gene (reference sequence). The CDR3: CASSQDWGTNEKLFF. CDR3 sequence (DNA): TGTGCCAGCAGCCAAGACTGGGGCACTAATGAAAAACTGTTTTTT.

J is TRBJ1-6 and V is TRBV20-1; 9 bases align to TRBD1. Germline values: CDR1 DFQATT, CDR2 SNEGSKA (reference sequence). The ends lost 3 bases at V and 2 bases at J; junction bases unmatched: 5. The CDR3 is made up of 16 amino acids. The CDR3 DNA is TGCAGTGCTAGTAGTACAGGGGGCCCCTATAATTCACCCCTCCACTTT. Its protein is CSASSTGGPYNSPLHF.

The rearrangement joins TRBV29-1 to TRBJ2-5; D is possibly TRBD2 (5 bases). Germline V gene data show CDR1 as SQVTM and CDR2 as ANQGSEA. Trimming pared 7 bases from V and 2 bases from J, leaving 11 bases between. This CDR3 has 12 residues. The CDR3 protein is CSALRGQETQYF. CDR3 DNA: TGCAGCGCCCTACGGGGTCAAGAGACCCAGTACTTC. Full variable domain (missing parts from reference TRBV29-1 and TRBJ2-5): SAVISQKPSRDICQRGTSLTIQCQVDSQVTMMFWYRQQPGQSLTLIATANQGSEATYESGFVIDKFPISRPNLTFSTLTVSNMSPEDSSIYLCSALRGQETQYFGPGTRLLVL.

The chain is built from TRBV12-3 or TRBV12-4 and TRBJ1-5; D gene uncertain. Trimming removed 7 bases at V and 3 bases at J, with 10 bases between. This CDR3 is built from 13 residues. CDR3: CASTRRPNQPQHF. In DNA, the CDR3 is TGTGCCAGCACCCGGAGGCCCAATCAGCCCCAGCATTTT.

This clone was seen once. This sequence joins TRBV4-2 and TRBJ2-6; a possible D gene is TRBD1 (5 bases). There are 17 residues in the CDR3. Germline lookup yields CDR1 LGHNA and CDR2 YNFKEQ. V was cut by 0 bases and J by 4 bases, with 13 bases left in between. The CDR3 here is CASSQEIGAAGANVLTF. The CDR3 nucleotides are TGTGCCAGCAGCCAAGAAATTGGGGCAGCCGGGGCCAACGTCCTGACTTTC.

The V gene is TRBV7-9, the J gene TRBJ2-5; TRBD2 matches 9 bases. Germline V lookup: CDR1 SEHNR, CDR2 FQNEAQ (reference sequence). There are 15 residues in the CDR3. With V trimmed by 5 bases and J by 3 bases, 7 bases remained unmatched. The CDR3 region has the DNA TGTGCCAGCAGCCTCCCGACTAGCGGAGAAGAGACCCAGTACTTC. Residues: CASSLPTSGEETQYF.

This clone has a single count. The chain employs TRBV6-5 and TRBJ1-3; D unclear. The CDR3 is 13 amino acids. The V gene lost 7 bases and the J gene lost 0 bases, with 7 bases spanning the gap. The germline V gene encodes CDR1 MNHEY and CDR2 SVGAGI. The CDR3 here is CASKPSSGNTIYF. CDR3 coding DNA: TGTGCCAGCAAACCCAGCTCTGGAAACACCATATATTTT.

The chain couples TRBV7-3 to TRBJ1-5; D perhaps matches TRBD1 (6 bases). Germline CDR1 reads SGHTA; CDR2 reads FQGTGA. The V and J ends lost 2 bases and 9 bases respectively, with 11 bases between them. The CDR3 extends over 13 amino acids. The CDR3 nucleotides read TGTGCCAGCAGCTTAGGGGGCGAGATGCCCCAGCATTTT. Translating gives CASSLGGEMPQHF.

This clone was found a few times. The CDR3 nucleotides read TGTGCCAGCAGCGCCGGTGGGGCGGCCAAAAACATTCAGTACTTC. Its translation: CASSAGGAAKNIQYF. J is TRBJ2-4 and V is TRBV5-8, with D possibly being TRBD1 (5 bases). CDR3 length equals 15 residues. Germline CDR1 is SGHTS and CDR2 is YDEGEE. Trimming stripped 4 bases from V and 1 base from J, with 12 bases between.

The CDR3 DNA sequence: TGTGCCAGCAGCGACTGGACAACCGGGGAGCTGTTTTTT. Residues: CASSDWTTGELFF. The chain joins TRBV12-3 or TRBV12-4 to TRBJ2-2; possibly TRBD1 for D (5 bases). This CDR3 has 13 residues. The ends were cut back, 6 bases at V and 5 bases at J, with 10 bases in the middle.

V and J are TRBV3-1 (or the pseudogene TRBV3-2) and TRBJ1-3; TRBD1 aligns across 10 bases. Per the germline V gene, CDR1 is LGHDT and CDR2 is YNNKEL (reference sequence). V shed 3 bases, J shed 0 bases, and the junction held 5 bases outside the gene matches. The CDR3 length is 17 residues. CDR3 sequence reads: CASSQRTGGSSGNTIYF. The CDR3 DNA is TGTGCCAGCAGCCAGAGGACAGGGGGTAGCTCTGGAAACACCATATATTTT.

This sequence joins TRBV6-2 or TRBV6-3 and TRBJ2-3; TRBD1 agrees at 11 bases. J gave up 4 bases and V 0 bases, and 0 bases lay outside the gene matches. The CDR3 has 15 residues. The germline CDR1 and CDR2 sequences are MNHEY and SVGEGT. The CDR3 loop reads CASSYSGQGADTQYF. The DNA of the CDR3 is TGTGCCAGCAGTTACTCGGGACAGGGGGCAGATACGCAGTATTTT.

The rearrangement joins TRBV15 to TRBJ2-1; 10 bases map to TRBD2. Germline CDR1 is LNHNV and CDR2 is YYDKDF (reference sequence). The junction had 8 bases not matched to a gene; V was cut back by 0 bases and J by 0 bases. The CDR3 extends over 19 amino acids. The CDR3 DNA reads as TGTGCCACCAGCAGAGACCCCCGACTAGCGGGTTTCTCCTACAATGAGCAGTTCTTC. The encoded protein is CATSRDPRLAGFSYNEQFF.

This clone was found a few times. The chain employs TRBV9 and TRBJ1-2; perhaps TRBD1 as D (5 bases). The CDR3 covers 18 residues. V was trimmed by 0 bases and J by 3 bases, leaving 21 bases between them. Germline CDR1 reads SGDLS; CDR2 reads YYNGEE. The CDR3 spells CASSVAPLGGTRDYGYTF. CDR3 sequence (DNA): TGTGCCAGCAGCGTAGCTCCTCTGGGGGGAACACGGGACTATGGCTACACCTTC.

The chain has TRBV2 and TRBJ2-7; TRBD2 matches at 8 bases. Germline CDR1 and CDR2: SNHLY and FYNNEI. The V segment lost 6 bases and the J segment 7 bases; nucleotides outside the gene matches: 8. The CDR3 has 13 residues. In nucleotides, the CDR3 is TGTGCCAGCAGGTCCAGCGGGGGTCAAGAGCAGTACTTC. Translated: CASRSSGGQEQYF. Filled out from reference TRBV2 and TRBJ2-7, the complete variable domain reads EPEVTQTPSHQVTQMGQEVILRCVPISNHLYFYWYRQILGQKVEFLVSFYNNEISEKSEIFDDQFSVERPDGSNFTLKIRSTKLEDSAMYFCASRSSGGQEQYFGPGTRLTVT.

The genes are TRBV6-6 and TRBJ1-2, with D perhaps TRBD1 (6 bases). The V gene lost 5 bases and the J gene lost 6 bases, with 19 bases spanning the gap. Per germline, CDR1 MNHNY and CDR2 SVGAGI (reference sequence). The CDR3 runs to 15 residues. CDR3 nucleotide sequence: TGTGCCAGCAGTCAAGACGGCGGGGGCAGGGATGGCTACACCTTC. Residues: CASSQDGGGRDGYTF.

V and J are TRBV5-1 and TRBJ2-1; the match to TRBD1 covers 7 bases. Unmatched junction bases numbered 7, after V lost 3 bases and J lost 4 bases. The germline CDR1 and CDR2 sequences are SGHRS and YFSETQ. The CDR3 consists of 15 residues. The CDR3 DNA sequence: TGCGCCAGCAGCTACGACAGGGATGGATACAATGAGCAGTTCTTC. It is translated as CASSYDRDGYNEQFF.

The chain couples TRBV5-5 to TRBJ2-1; 9 nucleotides agree with TRBD1. Germline V gives CDR1 SGHKS, CDR2 YYEKEE (reference sequence). The CDR3 runs 16 residues. J lost 0 bases, V lost 0 bases, and 1 base had no gene match. CDR3 bases: TGTGCCAGCAGCTTGGGGACAGGGGTCTCCTACAATGAGCAGTTCTTC. This gives the protein CASSLGTGVSYNEQFF.

This chain uses TRBV12-3 or TRBV12-4 with TRBJ2-7; no definite D call. The CDR3 spans 12 residues. V lost 2 bases to trimming and J lost 7 bases, with 9 bases between them. The CDR3 DNA sequence: TGTGCCAGCAGTTTAATGGGCCGGGAGCAGTACTTC. Its protein product is CASSLMGREQYF.

The sample holds one count of this clone. No DNA is shown, since the ends of the CDR3 on it are uncertain; the CDR3 is the one TCRdb lists. CDR3: CASSSSGQHYGYTF. The chain links TRBV6-2 or TRBV6-3 to TRBJ1-2; no DNA check was done on the table's D call, TRBD1. From germline, CDR1 is MNHEY and CDR2 SVGEGT. Inclusive of both ends, the CDR3 amounts to 14 amino acids.

V and J are TRBV29-1 and TRBJ2-7, with a possible D match to TRBD2 (5 bases). Germline-derived CDR1 and CDR2 are SQVTM and ANQGSEA. CDR3 size: 13 residues. The V end lost 4 bases, the J end lost 6 bases, and 16 bases lay between the germline ends. CDR3 region: CSVGHGIGGEQYF. CDR3 sequence (DNA): TGCAGCGTTGGACACGGGATCGGTGGCGAGCAGTACTTC.

J is TRBJ2-5 and V is TRBV5-4, with a possible D match to TRBD1 (6 bases). The CDR3 contains 15 residues. V lost 4 bases, J lost 4 bases, and 17 bases lay in between. Germline CDR1 and CDR2: SGHNT and YYREEE (reference sequence). CDR3: CASSQTGSRRETQYF. CDR3 bases: TGTGCCAGCAGCCAAACAGGGAGTCGGCGAGAGACCCAGTACTTC. Drawing the rest from reference TRBV5-4 and TRBJ2-5, the complete variable domain is ETGVTQSPTHLIKTRGQQVTLRCSSQSGHNTVSWYQQALGQGPQFIFQYYREEENGRGNFPPRFSGLQFPNYSSELNVNALELDDSALYLCASSQTGSRRETQYFGPGTRLLVL.

The chain joins TRBV5-4 to TRBJ2-5; D is perhaps TRBD2 (5 bases). Trimming stripped 4 bases from V and 6 bases from J, with 13 bases between. The CDR3 is 13 residues long. Germline-derived CDR1 and CDR2 are SGHNT and YYREEE (reference sequence). CDR3 nucleotides: TGTGCCAGCAGCCTCGGACTCGGCAAGACCCAGTACTTC. Its protein product is CASSLGLGKTQYF.

This rearrangement joins TRBV9 to TRBJ2-3, with D possibly being TRBD1 (6 bases). The CDR3 loop spans 14 amino acids. The V gene lost 2 bases and the J gene lost 1 base, with 8 bases spanning the gap. Germline V gene sequence: CDR1 SGDLS, CDR2 YYNGEE. CDR3 sequence: CASSVGQRTDTQYF. Written as DNA, the CDR3 is TGTGCCAGCAGCGTCGGACAGCGCACAGATACGCAGTATTTT.